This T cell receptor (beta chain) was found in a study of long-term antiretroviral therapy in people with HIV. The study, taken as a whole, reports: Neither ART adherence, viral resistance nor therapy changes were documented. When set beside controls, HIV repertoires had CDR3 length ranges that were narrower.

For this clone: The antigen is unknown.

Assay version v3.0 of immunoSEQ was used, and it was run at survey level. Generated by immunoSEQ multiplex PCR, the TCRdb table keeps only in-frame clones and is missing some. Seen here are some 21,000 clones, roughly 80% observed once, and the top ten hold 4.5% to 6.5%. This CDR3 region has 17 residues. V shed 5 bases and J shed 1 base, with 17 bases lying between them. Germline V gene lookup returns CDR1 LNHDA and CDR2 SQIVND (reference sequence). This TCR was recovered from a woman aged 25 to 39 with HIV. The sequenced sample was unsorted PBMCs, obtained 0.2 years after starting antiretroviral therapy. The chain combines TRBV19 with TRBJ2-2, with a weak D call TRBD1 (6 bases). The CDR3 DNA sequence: TGTGCCAGTAGTTCACTATATACGACAGGGAACACCGGGGAGCTGTTTTTT. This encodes CASSSLYTTGNTGELFF.